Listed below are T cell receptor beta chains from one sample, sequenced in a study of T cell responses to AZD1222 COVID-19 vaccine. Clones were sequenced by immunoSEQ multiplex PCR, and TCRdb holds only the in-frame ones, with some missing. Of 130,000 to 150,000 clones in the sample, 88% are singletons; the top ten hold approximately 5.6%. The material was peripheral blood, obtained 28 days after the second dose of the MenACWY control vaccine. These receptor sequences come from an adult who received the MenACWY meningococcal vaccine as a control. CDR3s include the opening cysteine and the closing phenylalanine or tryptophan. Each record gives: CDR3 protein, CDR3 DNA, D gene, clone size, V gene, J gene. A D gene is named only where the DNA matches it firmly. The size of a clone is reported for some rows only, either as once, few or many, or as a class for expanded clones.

CDR3 protein: CASSSTSGVPYEQYF
CDR3 DNA: TGTGCCAGCAGTTCGACTAGCGGGGTCCCCTACGAGCAGTACTTC
D gene: TRBD2
clone size: NA
V gene: TRBV6-2/TRBV6-3
J gene: TRBJ2-7

CDR3 protein: CASSFTGTGPYEQYF
CDR3 DNA: TGCGCCAGCAGCTTCACCGGGACAGGGCCCTACGAGCAGTACTTC
D gene: TRBD1
clone size: once
V gene: TRBV5-1
J gene: TRBJ2-7

CDR3 protein: CASSLLQDYGYTF
CDR3 DNA: TGTGCCAGCAGCTTGCTACAGGACTATGGCTACACCTTC
D gene: NA
clone size: NA
V gene: TRBV5-5
J gene: TRBJ1-2

CDR3 protein: CAGSRQGSLKIDGYTF
CDR3 DNA: TGTGCCGGCTCAAGACAGGGATCCCTTAAGATCGATGGCTACACCTTC
D gene: TRBD1
clone size: NA
V gene: TRBV19
J gene: TRBJ1-2

CDR3 protein: CASSQLARAGDTQYF
CDR3 DNA: TGTGCCAGCAGCCAACTAGCGAGGGCCGGAGATACGCAGTATTTT
D gene: TRBD2
clone size: NA
V gene: TRBV7-9
J gene: TRBJ2-3

CDR3 protein: CASSQDRGGYGYTF
CDR3 DNA: TGCGCCAGCAGCCAAGATCGGGGGGGATATGGCTACACCTTC
D gene: NA
clone size: NA
V gene: TRBV4-3
J gene: TRBJ1-2

CDR3 protein: CASSVSGGGLNTEAFF
CDR3 DNA: TGTGCCAGTAGTGTGAGCGGGGGAGGGCTTAACACTGAAGCTTTCTTT
D gene: NA
clone size: NA
V gene: TRBV19
J gene: TRBJ1-1

CDR3 protein: CATSTVGVMGRAEQFF
CDR3 DNA: TGTGCCACCAGTACAGTAGGGGTTATGGGGAGGGCTGAGCAGTTCTTC
D gene: TRBD2
clone size: NA
V gene: TRBV24-1
J gene: TRBJ2-1

CDR3 protein: CASSLGGTVVSPLHF
CDR3 DNA: TGTGCCAGCAGTCTAGGGGGGACAGTAGTTTCACCCCTCCACTTT
D gene: TRBD1
clone size: NA
V gene: TRBV27
J gene: TRBJ1-6

CDR3 protein: CASLSDTVTDTQYF
CDR3 DNA: TGTGCCAGCCTCTCGGACACCGTCACAGATACGCAGTATTTT
D gene: NA
clone size: NA
V gene: TRBV2
J gene: TRBJ2-3

CDR3 protein: CASSPRQGGNTGELFF
CDR3 DNA: TGTGCCAGCAGCCCCCGACAGGGGGGGAACACCGGGGAGCTGTTTTTT
D gene: TRBD1
clone size: NA
V gene: TRBV11-3
J gene: TRBJ2-2

CDR3 protein: CASSRDSHEQYF
CDR3 DNA: TGTGCCAGCAGTCGGGACAGCCACGAGCAGTACTTC
D gene: TRBD1
clone size: once
V gene: TRBV12-3/TRBV12-4
J gene: TRBJ2-7